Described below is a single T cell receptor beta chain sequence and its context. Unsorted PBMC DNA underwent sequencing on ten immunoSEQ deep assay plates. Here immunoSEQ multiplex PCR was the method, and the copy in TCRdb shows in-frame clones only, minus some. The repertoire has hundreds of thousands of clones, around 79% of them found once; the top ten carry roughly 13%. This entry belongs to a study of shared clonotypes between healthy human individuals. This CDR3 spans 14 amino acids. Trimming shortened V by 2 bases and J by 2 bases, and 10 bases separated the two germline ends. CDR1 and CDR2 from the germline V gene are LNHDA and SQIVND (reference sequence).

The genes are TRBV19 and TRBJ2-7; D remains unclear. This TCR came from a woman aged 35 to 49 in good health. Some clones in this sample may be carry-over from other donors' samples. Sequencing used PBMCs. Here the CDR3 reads CASSITSQTYEQYF. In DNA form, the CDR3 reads TGTGCCAGTAGTATAACGTCACAGACCTACGAGCAGTACTTC.